Each of the 23 T cell receptor beta chains below was sequenced from the same sample in a study of blood T cell repertoires in COVID-19 (TCRdb year 2020). The library was prepared using the immunoSEQ multiplex PCR assay. TCRdb mirrors the immuneACCESS table, restricted to in-frame sequences. Some clones are absent from its copies; in checked studies, under half trace to an unresolved V gene, and the reason for the others is unknown. This sample has around 330,000 clones in its table, and 88% of those were observed once. The ten largest clones add up to under 4.5% of the sample. Sequences were obtained from peripheral blood. These receptors all come from a woman between 45 and 65 years old with active or convalescent COVID-19.

The chain joins TRBV28 to TRBJ1-5; D is uncertain. The germline CDR1 and CDR2 sequences are MDHEN and SYDVKM. The CDR3 has 12 amino acids. V shed 6 bases and J shed 7 bases, with 10 bases lying between them. CDR3 loop: CASSPRPQPQHF. DNA for the CDR3: TGTGCCAGCAGCCCCCGTCCCCAGCCCCAGCATTTT.

V is TRBV29-1 and J is TRBJ1-3; 7 bases align to TRBD1. This CDR3 has 12 amino acids. Germline CDR1 reads SQVTM; CDR2 reads ANQGSEA. Germline trimming cut 6 bases from V and 4 bases from J; bases unmatched to any gene: 3. CDR3 region: CSVRDSGNTIYF. The CDR3 bases are TGCAGCGTACGGGACAGCGGAAACACCATATATTTT.

The chain is built from TRBV7-6 and TRBJ1-3; D remains ambiguous. Germline loops: CDR1 SGHVS, CDR2 FNYEAQ. Trimming cost V 2 bases and J 3 bases, with 14 bases left between them. There are 16 residues in the CDR3. CDR3 nucleotides: TGTGCCAGCAGCTTATCGCCCTGGGCGAATGGAAACACCATATATTTT. The encoded protein is CASSLSPWANGNTIYF. The full variable domain, its missing parts supplied by reference TRBV7-6 and TRBJ1-3, is GAGVSQSPRYKVTKRGQDVALRCDPISGHVSLYWYRQALGQGPEFLTYFNYEAQQDKSGLPNDRFSAERPEGSISTLTIQRTEQRDSAMYRCASSLSPWANGNTIYFGEGSWLTVV.

The chain has TRBV5-4 and TRBJ2-4; D perhaps matches TRBD2 (5 bases). Germline loops: CDR1 SGHNT, CDR2 YYREEE (reference sequence). The CDR3 is made up of 13 amino acids. Trimming removed 1 base from V and 9 bases from J, with 11 bases in between. CDR3 in DNA: TGTGCCAGCAGCTTGCAACTAGGGCCCATTCAGTACTTC. This codes for CASSLQLGPIQYF.

CDR3: CASSQSPKTGGEGTDTQYF. The CDR3 DNA follows: TGCGCCAGCAGTCAATCGCCCAAGACAGGGGGCGAGGGCACAGATACGCAGTATTTT. The V call is TRBV23-1, the J call TRBJ2-3, with TRBD1 matching over 10 bases. TRBV23-1 falls under the ORF class, with uncertain function. The V segment lost 0 bases and the J segment 1 base; nucleotides outside the gene matches: 10. This CDR3 region has 19 residues.

Note on this clone: Compared with germline, one end of the junction differs, possibly owing to a read error. The sample holds other DNA sequences that translate to the same CDR3. This chain joins TRBV27 and TRBJ1-2, with D maybe TRBD1 (6 bases). This CDR3 has 16 residues. Germline V CDR1 and CDR2: MNHEY, SMNVEV (reference sequence). CDR3 protein: CASSLSGQQGLYGYTF. CDR3 coding DNA: TGTGCCAGCAGTTTAAGTGGGCAACAGGGCCTCTATGGTTACACCTTC.

This chain joins TRBV5-1 and TRBJ2-7; 9 positions agree with TRBD1. The V gene end was trimmed by 0 bases and the J gene end by 5 bases; junction bases not matched to a gene: 6. Germline V CDR1 and CDR2: SGHRS, YFSETQ. The CDR3 is 15 residues long. The DNA for the CDR3 is TGCGCCAGCAGCTTGGTAGGACAGGGGATTCACGAGCAGTACTTC. Protein: CASSLVGQGIHEQYF.

This clone was counted a single time. The gene calls are TRBV30 and TRBJ1-3; TRBD1 aligns across 8 bases. With V trimmed by 3 bases and J by 0 bases, 7 bases remained unmatched. This CDR3 is built from 16 residues. Germline-derived CDR1 and CDR2 are GTSNPN and SVGIG (reference sequence). CDR3 protein: CAWSLGDRRSGNTIYF. DNA of the CDR3: TGTGCCTGGAGCCTCGGGGACAGGCGCTCTGGAAACACCATATATTTT.

This clone was detected only a few times. V and J are TRBV11-2 and TRBJ1-5, with TRBD1 as a possible D gene (5 bases). Germline V gene data show CDR1 as SGHAT and CDR2 as FQNNGV. V lost 3 bases, J lost 2 bases, and 8 bases lay in between. This CDR3 contains 14 residues. CDR3 DNA sequence: TGTGCCAGCAGCTTGGGGCCCGGCAATCAGCCCCAGCATTTT. This encodes CASSLGPGNQPQHF.

V usage is TRBV7-2 and J usage is TRBJ2-7; 8 bases line up with TRBD2. The V and J ends lost 3 bases and 1 base, in that order; junction bases with no gene match: 5. Germline CDR1 is SGHTA and CDR2 is FQGNSA. CDR3 size: 15 residues. CDR3 bases: TGTGCCAGCAGCTTTGGACTAGCCCGATCCTACGAGCAGTACTTC. It yields the protein CASSFGLARSYEQYF.

The chain uses TRBV15 and TRBJ1-2, with 8 positions matching TRBD1. Germline V gene lookup returns CDR1 LNHNV and CDR2 YYDKDF (reference sequence). CDR3 length: 14 amino acids. V trimming: 5 bases; J trimming: 8 bases; junction bases outside the gene matches: 10. CDR3 region: CATSVGTGGVGYTF. CDR3 coding DNA: TGTGCCACCAGCGTCGGGACAGGTGGAGTGGGCTACACCTTC.

This clone has a single count. The rearrangement joins TRBV28 to TRBJ2-7, with 7 bases aligning to TRBD1. This CDR3 contains 13 residues. Germline CDR1 reads MDHEN; CDR2 reads SYDVKM. J gave up 6 bases and V 6 bases, and 8 bases lay outside the gene matches. The DNA of the CDR3 is TGTGCCAGCAGCGACAGGGTCCCCTGCGAGCAGTACTTC. This encodes CASSDRVPCEQYF.

The genes are TRBV28 and TRBJ2-7; TRBD1 might be the D (5 bases). Trimming shortened V by 9 bases and J by 1 base, and 7 bases separated the two germline ends. Per germline, CDR1 MDHEN and CDR2 SYDVKM. The CDR3 is 11 residues long. DNA for the CDR3: TGTGCCAGTGGACATTCCTACGAGCAGTACTTC. Translation: CASGHSYEQYF.

The chain carries TRBV6-5 and TRBJ2-3, with D hard to call. Germline assignment: CDR1 MNHEY and CDR2 SVGAGI. Trimming left V 0 bases short and J 9 bases short, with 7 bases between. There are 12 residues in the CDR3. CDR3 sequence: CASSYSPETQYF. In DNA, the CDR3 is TGTGCCAGCAGTTACTCTCCGGAGACGCAGTATTTT.

This clone was picked up one time. The chain recombines TRBV20-1 with TRBJ2-7; D call uncertain. The V end was cut by 3 bases, the J end by 6 bases, with 12 bases between. The CDR3 loop spans 12 amino acids. Germline values: CDR1 DFQATT, CDR2 SNEGSKA (reference sequence). CDR3 residues: CSASSSNSEQYF. The CDR3, as DNA: TGCAGTGCTAGTTCCTCCAACTCCGAGCAGTACTTC.

The chain is built from TRBV29-1 and TRBJ2-2; D might be TRBD2 (5 bases). V was trimmed by 4 bases and J by 5 bases, leaving 11 bases between them. This CDR3 has 13 amino acids. The germline gives CDR1 SQVTM, CDR2 ANQGSEA. Written as DNA, the CDR3 is TGCAGCGTTGCCCAGCGGCCAACCGGGGAGCTGTTTTTT. Translated, it gives CSVAQRPTGELFF.

The chain links TRBV7-9 to TRBJ2-5; 8 bases are shared with TRBD1. The CDR3 is 13 residues long. Trimming at V came to 5 bases and at J to 4 bases, leaving 3 bases not matched to a gene. CDR1 is SEHNR and CDR2 is FQNEAQ in the germline V gene (reference sequence). The CDR3 sequence: CASSTGQGETQYF. The CDR3, as DNA: TGTGCCAGCAGCACAGGACAGGGAGAGACCCAGTACTTC. The full variable domain, its missing parts supplied by reference TRBV7-9 and TRBJ2-5, is DTGVSQNPRHKITKRGQNVTFRCDPISEHNRLYWYRQTLGQGPEFLTYFQNEAQLEKSRLLSDRFSAERPKGSFSTLEIQRTEQGDSAMYLCASSTGQGETQYFGPGTRLLVL.

This chain links TRBV19 with TRBJ2-3; 9 positions match TRBD2. Trimming at V came to 1 base and at J to 4 bases, leaving 3 bases not matched to a gene. The CDR3 is 15 amino acids. CDR1 is LNHDA and CDR2 is SQIVND in the germline V gene (reference sequence). In DNA, the CDR3 is TGTGCCAGTAGTATAGCGCGGGAGGGCCCAGATACGCAGTATTTT. It is translated as CASSIAREGPDTQYF.

CDR3 residues: CSVEGTLNTEAFF. DNA of the CDR3: TGCAGCGTTGAAGGGACATTGAACACTGAAGCTTTCTTT. The chain links TRBV29-1 to TRBJ1-1; weak D call: TRBD1 (5 bases). Germline assignment: CDR1 SQVTM and CDR2 ANQGSEA. V gave up 1 base and J gave up 0 bases, with 6 bases separating them. The CDR3 contains 13 residues.

This sequence joins TRBV5-1 and TRBJ1-4; 11 positions agree with TRBD1. J lost 8 bases, V lost 2 bases, and 5 bases had no gene match. CDR3 size: 15 residues. Germline V gene data show CDR1 as SGHRS and CDR2 as YFSETQ. This chain's CDR3 is CASSLGQGAREKLFF. The DNA for the CDR3 is TGCGCCAGCAGCTTAGGACAGGGGGCGAGAGAAAAACTGTTTTTT.

J is TRBJ1-2 and V is TRBV19, with a weak D call TRBD1 (5 bases). V was clipped by 3 bases and J by 4 bases, with 9 bases between them. This CDR3 contains 13 residues. Looked up from germline, CDR1 is LNHDA and CDR2 is SQIVND (reference sequence). For the CDR3, the DNA is TGTGCCAGTAGTATTTCCGGGGGCTATGGCTACACCTTC. Encoded protein: CASSISGGYGYTF.

V gene TRBV15 combines with J gene TRBJ2-1; TRBD2 agrees at 10 bases. This CDR3 region has 14 residues. Germline loops: CDR1 LNHNV, CDR2 YYDKDF (reference sequence). The trim removed 8 bases at V and 5 bases at J, leaving 6 bases unmatched. The CDR3 spells CATSKREGNNEQFF. In DNA, the CDR3 is TGTGCCACCTCGAAGCGGGAGGGGAACAATGAGCAGTTCTTC.

This chain uses TRBV28 with TRBJ2-1, with TRBD2 matching over 12 bases. Germline V lookup: CDR1 MDHEN, CDR2 SYDVKM. The CDR3 is 18 residues long. The ends lost 3 bases at V and 2 bases at J; junction bases unmatched: 8. Here the CDR3 reads CASSFGLAGGSPYNEQFF. The DNA for the CDR3 is TGTGCCAGCAGTTTTGGGCTAGCGGGAGGGAGTCCCTACAATGAGCAGTTCTTC.